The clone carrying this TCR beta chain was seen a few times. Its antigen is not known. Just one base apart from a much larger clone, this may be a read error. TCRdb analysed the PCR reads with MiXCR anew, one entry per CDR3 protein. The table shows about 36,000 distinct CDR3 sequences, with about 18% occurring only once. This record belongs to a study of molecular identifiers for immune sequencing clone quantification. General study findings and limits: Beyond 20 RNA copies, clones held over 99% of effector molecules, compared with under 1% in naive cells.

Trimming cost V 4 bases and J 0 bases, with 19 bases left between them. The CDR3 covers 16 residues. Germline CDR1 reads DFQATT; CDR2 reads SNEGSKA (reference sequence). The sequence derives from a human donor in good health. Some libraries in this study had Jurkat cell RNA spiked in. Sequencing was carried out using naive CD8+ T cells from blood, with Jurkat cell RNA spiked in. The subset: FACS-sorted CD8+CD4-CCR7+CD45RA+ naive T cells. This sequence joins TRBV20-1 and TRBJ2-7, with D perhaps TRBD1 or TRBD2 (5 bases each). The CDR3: CSANPYGAADSYEQYF. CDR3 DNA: TGCAGTGCTAATCCCTATGGGGCAGCGGACTCCTACGAGCAGTACTTC.